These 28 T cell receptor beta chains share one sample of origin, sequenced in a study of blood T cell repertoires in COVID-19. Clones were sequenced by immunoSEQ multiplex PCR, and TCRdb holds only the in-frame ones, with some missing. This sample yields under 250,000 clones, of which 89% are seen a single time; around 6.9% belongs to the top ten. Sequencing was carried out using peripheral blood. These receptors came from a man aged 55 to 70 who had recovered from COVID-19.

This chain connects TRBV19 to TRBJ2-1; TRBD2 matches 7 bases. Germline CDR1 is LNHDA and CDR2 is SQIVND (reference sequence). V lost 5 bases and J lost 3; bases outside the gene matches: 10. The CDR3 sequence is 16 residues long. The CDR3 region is CASSPRGAGNYNEQFF. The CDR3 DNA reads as TGTGCCAGTAGTCCTCGGGGAGCGGGGAACTACAATGAGCAGTTCTTC. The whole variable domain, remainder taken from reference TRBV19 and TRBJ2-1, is DGGITQSPKYLFRKEGQNVTLSCEQNLNHDAMYWYRQDPGQGLRLIYYSQIVNDFQKGDIAEGYSVSREKKESFPLTVTSAQKNPTAFYLCASSPRGAGNYNEQFFGPGTRLTVL.

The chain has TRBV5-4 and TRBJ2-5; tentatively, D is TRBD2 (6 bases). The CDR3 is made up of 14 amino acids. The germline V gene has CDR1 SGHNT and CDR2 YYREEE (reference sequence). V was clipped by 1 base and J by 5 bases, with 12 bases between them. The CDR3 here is CASSLPTRGETQYF. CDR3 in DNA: TGTGCCAGCAGCTTGCCGACCCGGGGGGAGACCCAGTACTTC. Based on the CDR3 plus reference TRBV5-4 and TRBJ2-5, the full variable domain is ETGVTQSPTHLIKTRGQQVTLRCSSQSGHNTVSWYQQALGQGPQFIFQYYREEENGRGNFPPRFSGLQFPNYSSELNVNALELDDSALYLCASSLPTRGETQYFGPGTRLLVL.

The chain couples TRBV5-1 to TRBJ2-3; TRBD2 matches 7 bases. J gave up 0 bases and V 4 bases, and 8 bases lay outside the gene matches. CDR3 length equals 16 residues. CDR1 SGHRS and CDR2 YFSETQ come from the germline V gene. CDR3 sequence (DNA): TGCGCCAGCAGCCCTTATAGCGGGCCGAGCACAGATACGCAGTATTTT. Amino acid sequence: CASSPYSGPSTDTQYF.

The CDR3 loop is CASSQERSTSGGAFAEQYF. For the CDR3, the DNA is TGCGCCAGCAGCCAAGAACGGTCGACTAGCGGGGGGGCCTTCGCCGAGCAGTACTTC. The V gene is TRBV4-1, the J gene TRBJ2-7, with 14 positions matching TRBD2. After removal of 0 bases from V and 6 bases from J, the junction contained 13 bases not matched to a gene. Looked up from germline, CDR1 is MGHRA and CDR2 is YSYEKL. The CDR3 has 19 amino acids.

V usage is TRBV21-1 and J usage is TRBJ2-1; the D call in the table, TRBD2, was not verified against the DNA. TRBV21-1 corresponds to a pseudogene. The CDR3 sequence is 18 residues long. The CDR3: CASSKGASGRAEDGEQFF. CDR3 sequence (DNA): TGTGCCAGCAGCAAAGGGGCTAGCGGGAGGGCTGAGGATGGTGAGCAGTTCTTC.

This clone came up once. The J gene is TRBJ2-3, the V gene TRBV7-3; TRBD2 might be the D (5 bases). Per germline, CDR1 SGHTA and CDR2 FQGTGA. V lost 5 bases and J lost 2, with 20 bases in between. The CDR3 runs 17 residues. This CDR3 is CASSPSLAGPSTDTQYF. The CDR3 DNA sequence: TGTGCCAGCAGCCCTAGTCTAGCAGGCCCTTCCACAGATACGCAGTATTTT.

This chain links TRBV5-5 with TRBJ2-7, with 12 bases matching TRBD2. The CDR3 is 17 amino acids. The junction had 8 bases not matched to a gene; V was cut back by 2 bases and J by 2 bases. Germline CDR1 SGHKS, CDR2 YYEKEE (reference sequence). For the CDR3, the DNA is TGTGCCAGCAGCTTTGTCCTAGCGGGGGGGGTCACCTACGAGCAGTACTTC. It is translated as CASSFVLAGGVTYEQYF.

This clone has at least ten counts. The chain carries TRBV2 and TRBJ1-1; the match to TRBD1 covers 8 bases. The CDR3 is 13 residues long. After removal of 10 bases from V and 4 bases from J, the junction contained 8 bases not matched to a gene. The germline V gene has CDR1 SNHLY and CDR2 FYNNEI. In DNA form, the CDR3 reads TGTGCCACAGAGGACAGGGAGAGCACTGAAGCTTTCTTT. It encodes CATEDRESTEAFF.

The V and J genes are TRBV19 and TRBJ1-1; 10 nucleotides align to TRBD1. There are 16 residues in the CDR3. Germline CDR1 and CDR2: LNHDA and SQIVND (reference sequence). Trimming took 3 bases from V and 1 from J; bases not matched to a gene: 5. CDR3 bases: TGTGCCAGTAGTATCGACAGGGGGCTATCGAACACTGAAGCTTTCTTT. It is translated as CASSIDRGLSNTEAFF.

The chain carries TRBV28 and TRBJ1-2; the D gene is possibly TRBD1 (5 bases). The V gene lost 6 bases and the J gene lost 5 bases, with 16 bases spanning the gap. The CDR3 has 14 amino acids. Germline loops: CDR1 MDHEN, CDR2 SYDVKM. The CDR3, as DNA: TGTGCCAGCAGACCCGGGGGGGGGAATTATGGCTACACCTTC. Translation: CASRPGGGNYGYTF.

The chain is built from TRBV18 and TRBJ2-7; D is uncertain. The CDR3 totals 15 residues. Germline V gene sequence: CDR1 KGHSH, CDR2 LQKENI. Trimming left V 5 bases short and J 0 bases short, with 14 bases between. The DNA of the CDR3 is TGTGCCAGCTCAATCACCGAGGTGAGCTCCTACGAGCAGTACTTC. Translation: CASSITEVSSYEQYF.

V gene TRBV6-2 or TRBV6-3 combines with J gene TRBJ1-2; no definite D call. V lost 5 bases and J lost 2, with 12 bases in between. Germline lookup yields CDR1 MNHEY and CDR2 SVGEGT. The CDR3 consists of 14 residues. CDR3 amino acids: CASSGLAGNYGYTF. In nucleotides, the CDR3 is TGTGCCAGCAGTGGACTAGCGGGGAACTATGGCTACACCTTC.

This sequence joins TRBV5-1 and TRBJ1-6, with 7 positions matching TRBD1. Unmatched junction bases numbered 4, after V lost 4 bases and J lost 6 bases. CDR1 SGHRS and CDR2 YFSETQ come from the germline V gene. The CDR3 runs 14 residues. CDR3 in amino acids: CASSQGTANSPLHF. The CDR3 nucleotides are TGCGCCAGCAGCCAGGGGACAGCTAATTCACCCCTCCACTTT.

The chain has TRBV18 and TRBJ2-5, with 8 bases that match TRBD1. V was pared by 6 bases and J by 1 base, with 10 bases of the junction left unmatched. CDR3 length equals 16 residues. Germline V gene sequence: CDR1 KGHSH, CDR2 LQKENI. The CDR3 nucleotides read TGTGCCAGCTCCCTCGGACAGGGCGTGGGCCAAGAGACCCAGTACTTC. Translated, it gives CASSLGQGVGQETQYF.

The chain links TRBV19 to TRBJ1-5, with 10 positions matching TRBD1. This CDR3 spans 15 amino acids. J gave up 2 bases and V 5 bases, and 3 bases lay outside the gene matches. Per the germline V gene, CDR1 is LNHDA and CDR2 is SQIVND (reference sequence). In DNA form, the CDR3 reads TGTGCCAGTAGTGTGACAGGGGGCCGCAATCAGCCCCAGCATTTT. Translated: CASSVTGGRNQPQHF.

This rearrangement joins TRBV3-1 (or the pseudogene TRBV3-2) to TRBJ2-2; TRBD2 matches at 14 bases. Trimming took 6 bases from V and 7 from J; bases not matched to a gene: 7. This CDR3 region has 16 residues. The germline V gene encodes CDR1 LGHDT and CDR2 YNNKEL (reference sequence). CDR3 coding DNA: TGTGCCAGCAGGGCGACTAGCGGGAGGGAAATCGGGGAGCTGTTTTTT. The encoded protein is CASRATSGREIGELFF.

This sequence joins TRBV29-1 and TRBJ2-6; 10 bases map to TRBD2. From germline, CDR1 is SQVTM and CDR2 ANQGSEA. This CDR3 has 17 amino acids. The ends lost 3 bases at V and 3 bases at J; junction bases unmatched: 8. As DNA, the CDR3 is TGCAGCGTTGAGGTTAGCGGGAGGTCATATGGGGCCAACGTCCTGACTTTC. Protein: CSVEVSGRSYGANVLTF.

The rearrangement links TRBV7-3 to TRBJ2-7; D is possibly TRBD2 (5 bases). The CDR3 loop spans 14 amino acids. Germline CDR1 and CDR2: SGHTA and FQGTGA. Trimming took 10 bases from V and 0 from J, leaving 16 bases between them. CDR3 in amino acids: CATPRRPDSYEQYF. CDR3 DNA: TGTGCCACCCCCAGGAGGCCCGACTCCTACGAGCAGTACTTC.

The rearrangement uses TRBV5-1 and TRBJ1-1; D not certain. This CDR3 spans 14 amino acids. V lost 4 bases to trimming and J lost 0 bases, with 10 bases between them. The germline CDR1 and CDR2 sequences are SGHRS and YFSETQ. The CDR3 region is CASSPLEVNTEAFF. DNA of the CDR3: TGCGCCAGCAGCCCACTTGAAGTGAACACTGAAGCTTTCTTT.

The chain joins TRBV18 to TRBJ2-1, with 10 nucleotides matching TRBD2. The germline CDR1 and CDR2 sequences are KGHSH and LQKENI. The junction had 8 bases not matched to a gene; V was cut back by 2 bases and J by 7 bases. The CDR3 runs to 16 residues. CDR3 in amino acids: CASSPFLAGAGNEQFF. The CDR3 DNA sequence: TGTGCCAGCTCACCATTCCTAGCGGGGGCGGGGAATGAGCAGTTCTTC.

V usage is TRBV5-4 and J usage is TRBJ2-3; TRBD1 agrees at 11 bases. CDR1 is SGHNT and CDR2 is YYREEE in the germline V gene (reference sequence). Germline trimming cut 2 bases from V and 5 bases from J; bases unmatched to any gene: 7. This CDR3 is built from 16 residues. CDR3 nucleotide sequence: TGTGCCAGCAGCTTAAAAGGACAGGGGGCAATAGATACGCAGTATTTT. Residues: CASSLKGQGAIDTQYF.

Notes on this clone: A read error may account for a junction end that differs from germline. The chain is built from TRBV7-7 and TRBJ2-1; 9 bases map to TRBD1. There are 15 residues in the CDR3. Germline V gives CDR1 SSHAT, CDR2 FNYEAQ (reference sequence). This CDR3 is CASSVGQGPYNEQFF. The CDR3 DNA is TGTGCTAGCAGCGTGGGACAGGGCCCCTACAATGAGCAGTTCTTC.

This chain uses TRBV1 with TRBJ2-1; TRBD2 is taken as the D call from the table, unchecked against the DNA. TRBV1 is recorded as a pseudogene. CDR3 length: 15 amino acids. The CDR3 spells CTSSHRLAGALQLVF. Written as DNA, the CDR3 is TGCACCAGCAGCCATCGACTAGCGGGGGCCTTGCAGTTGGTCTTC.

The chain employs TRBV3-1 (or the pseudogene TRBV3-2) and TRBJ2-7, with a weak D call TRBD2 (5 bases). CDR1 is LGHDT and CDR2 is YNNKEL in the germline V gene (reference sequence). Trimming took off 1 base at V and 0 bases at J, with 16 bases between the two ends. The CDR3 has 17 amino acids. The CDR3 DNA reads TGTGCCAGCAGCCAAGGACATTGGCGGGCCTTCTCCTACGAGCAGTACTTC. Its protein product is CASSQGHWRAFSYEQYF.

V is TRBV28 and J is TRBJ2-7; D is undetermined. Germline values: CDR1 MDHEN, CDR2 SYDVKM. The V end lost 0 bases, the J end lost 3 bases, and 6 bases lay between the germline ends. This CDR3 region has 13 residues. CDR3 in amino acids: CASSLWPVYEQYF. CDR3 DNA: TGTGCCAGCAGTTTATGGCCGGTCTACGAGCAGTACTTC.

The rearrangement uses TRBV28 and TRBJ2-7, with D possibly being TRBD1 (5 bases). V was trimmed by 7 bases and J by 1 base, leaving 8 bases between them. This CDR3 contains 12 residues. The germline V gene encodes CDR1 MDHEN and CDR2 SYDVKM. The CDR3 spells CASTGNSYEQYF. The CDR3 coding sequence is TGTGCCAGCACAGGGAATTCCTACGAGCAGTACTTC. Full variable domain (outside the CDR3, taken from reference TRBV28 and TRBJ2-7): DVKVTQSSRYLVKRTGEKVFLECVQDMDHENMFWYRQDPGLGLRLIYFSYDVKMKEKGDIPEGYSVSREKKERFSLILESASTNQTSMYLCASTGNSYEQYFGPGTRLTVT.

CDR3 DNA sequence: TGTGCCTGGGGTCTAGCGGGAGGAACCTACGAGCAGTACTTC. The encoded protein is CAWGLAGGTYEQYF. The gene calls are TRBV30 and TRBJ2-7; TRBD2 agrees at 11 bases. The CDR3 extends over 14 amino acids. V dropped 5 bases and J dropped 2; count of bases not matched to a gene: 5. Looked up from germline, CDR1 is GTSNPN and CDR2 is SVGIG (reference sequence).

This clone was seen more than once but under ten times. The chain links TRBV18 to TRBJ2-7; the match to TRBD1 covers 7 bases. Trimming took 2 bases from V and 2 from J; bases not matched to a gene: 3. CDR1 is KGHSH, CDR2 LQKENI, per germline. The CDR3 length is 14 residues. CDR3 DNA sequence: TGTGCCAGCTCACCAGGGACAGAACCCTACGAGCAGTACTTC. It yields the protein CASSPGTEPYEQYF.